This T cell receptor beta chain was identified in a study of glioma-infiltrating T cells. The iRepertoire nested amplicon-rescue multiplex PCR amplified TCR alpha and beta CDR3s from RNA. TCRdb reanalysed the multiplex PCR reads using MiXCR and keeps one entry per CDR3 protein. Among more than 90,000 distinct CDR3 sequences listed, 35% to 45% were seen once. Germline V lookup: CDR1 KGHSY, CDR2 FQNENV. CDR3 length: 15 residues. Trimming removed 0 bases from V and 4 bases from J, with 10 bases in between. This clonotype was picked up many times. No antigen is known for it. Study findings and constraints: CDR3 overlap between tissue and blood was very small.

The sequence was collected from a human donor with low-grade glioma or glioblastoma, undergoing nonglioma brain surgery, or in good health (not recorded which). Material: glioma tissue, nonneoplastic brain tissue, or PBMCs (not recorded which). J is TRBJ1-5 and V is TRBV16; a possible D gene is TRBD1 (6 bases). CDR3 nucleotide sequence: TGTGCCAGCAGCCAATCCGGACAGACTAATCAGCCCCAGCATTTT. Protein: CASSQSGQTNQPQHF. The full variable domain, with the rest looked up from reference TRBV16 and TRBJ1-5, is GEEVAQTPKHLVRGEGQKAKLYCAPIKGHSYVFWYQQVLKNEFKFLISFQNENVFDETGMPKERFSAKCLPNSPCSLEIQATKLEDSAVYFCASSQSGQTNQPQHFGDGTRLSIL.